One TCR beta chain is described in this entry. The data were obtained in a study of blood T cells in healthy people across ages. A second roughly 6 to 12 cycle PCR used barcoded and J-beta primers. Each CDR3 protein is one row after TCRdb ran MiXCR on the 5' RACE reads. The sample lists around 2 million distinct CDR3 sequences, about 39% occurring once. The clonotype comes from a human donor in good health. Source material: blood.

CDR3 DNA sequence: TGTGCCAGCAGTTTTTCACTCACTAACTATGGCTACACCTTC. As protein: CASSFSLTNYGYTF. The genes are TRBV12-3 or TRBV12-4 and TRBJ1-2; D is unresolved. The CDR3 runs to 14 residues. V was cut by 3 bases and J by 0 bases, with 8 bases left in between.